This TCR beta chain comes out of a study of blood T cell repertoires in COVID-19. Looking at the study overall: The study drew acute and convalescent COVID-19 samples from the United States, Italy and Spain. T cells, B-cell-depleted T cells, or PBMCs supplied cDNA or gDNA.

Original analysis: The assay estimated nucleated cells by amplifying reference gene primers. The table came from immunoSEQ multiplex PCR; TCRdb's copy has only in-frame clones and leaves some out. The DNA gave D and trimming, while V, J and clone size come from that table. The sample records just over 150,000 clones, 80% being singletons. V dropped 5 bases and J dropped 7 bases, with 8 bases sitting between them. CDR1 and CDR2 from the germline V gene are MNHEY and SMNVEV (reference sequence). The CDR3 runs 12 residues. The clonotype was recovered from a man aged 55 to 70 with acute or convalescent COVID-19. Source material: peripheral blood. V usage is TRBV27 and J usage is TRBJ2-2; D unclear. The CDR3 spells CASSPTGGELFF. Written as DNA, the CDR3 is TGTGCCAGCAGTCCTACCGGCGGGGAGCTGTTTTTT.